A single sample is the source of the 23 T cell receptor beta chains below, sequenced in a study of T cell responses to AZD1222 COVID-19 vaccine. The protocol was immunoSEQ multiplex PCR, while the TCRdb copy is restricted to in-frame clones and leaves out a portion. The table has around 130,000 clones, about nine tenths seen once; the top ten hold more than 0.95%. The material was peripheral blood, obtained 28 days after the second AZD1222 dose. The receptors stem from an adult who received the AZD1222 COVID-19 vaccine.

This clone occurred once. The rearrangement links TRBV7-2 to TRBJ2-1, with 8 bases lining up with TRBD1. This CDR3 region has 15 residues. The V segment lost 2 bases and the J segment 10 bases; nucleotides outside the gene matches: 10. CDR1 and CDR2 (germline): SGHTA, FQGNSA. The CDR3 here is CASSLRPADRAEQFF. DNA for the CDR3: TGTGCCAGCAGCTTACGGCCTGCGGACAGGGCGGAGCAGTTCTTC.

The genes are TRBV7-2 and TRBJ2-3, with D unclear. Per germline, CDR1 SGHTA and CDR2 FQGNSA. The CDR3 has 14 amino acids. The germline V and J ends were trimmed by 4 bases and 4 bases, with 12 bases remaining between them. CDR3 protein: CASSSPGRPDTQYF. The CDR3 DNA is TGTGCCAGCAGCTCCCCAGGCCGGCCAGATACGCAGTATTTT.

The chain is built from TRBV5-6 and TRBJ2-1, with D possibly being TRBD1 (6 bases). This CDR3 is built from 14 residues. Trimming took off 2 bases at V and 6 bases at J, with 12 bases between the two ends. Germline V gives CDR1 SGHDT, CDR2 YYEEEE. The CDR3 sequence is CASSFGQGFNEQFF. CDR3 DNA sequence: TGTGCCAGCAGCTTTGGGCAGGGGTTCAATGAGCAGTTCTTC.

The genes are TRBV4-1 and TRBJ1-4; unclear D gene. Trimming removed 3 bases at V and 0 bases at J, with 11 bases between. Germline V lookup: CDR1 MGHRA, CDR2 YSYEKL. The CDR3 runs to 16 residues. CDR3 sequence (DNA): TGCGCCAGCAGCCAGGACTACTTCTCAACTAATGAAAAACTGTTTTTT. It is translated as CASSQDYFSTNEKLFF.

The chain uses TRBV9 and TRBJ2-1; 8 nucleotides match TRBD2. The length of the CDR3 is 15 residues. In germline, CDR1 is SGDLS, CDR2 YYNGEE. J gave up 7 bases and V 2 bases, and 8 bases lay outside the gene matches. The CDR3 here is CASSVVAGSWNEQFF. The CDR3, as DNA: TGTGCCAGCAGCGTGGTAGCGGGGTCGTGGAATGAGCAGTTCTTC. The full variable domain, completed using reference TRBV9 and TRBJ2-1, is DSGVTQTPKHLITATGQRVTLRCSPRSGDLSVYWYQQSLDQGLQFLIQYYNGEERAKGNILERFSAQQFPDLHSELNLSSLELGDSALYFCASSVVAGSWNEQFFGPGTRLTVL.

This clone was found once. The rearrangement joins TRBV6-2 or TRBV6-3 to TRBJ1-2; the D is unclear. Trimming took off 5 bases at V and 4 bases at J, with 8 bases between the two ends. The CDR3 sequence is 12 residues long. The germline V gene encodes CDR1 MNHEY and CDR2 SVGEGT. CDR3 amino acids: CASSLGIYGYTF. For the CDR3, the DNA is TGTGCCAGCAGTCTGGGAATCTATGGCTACACCTTC.

The rearrangement uses TRBV7-3 and TRBJ1-1; a weak D match, TRBD1 (6 bases). The CDR3 loop spans 16 amino acids. The germline gives CDR1 SGHTA, CDR2 FQGTGA. Trimming removed 1 base at V and 0 bases at J, with 12 bases between. CDR3 in DNA: TGTGCCAGCAGCTTAATTGGGGGCCCCATGAACACTGAAGCTTTCTTT. The encoded protein is CASSLIGGPMNTEAFF.

This chain uses TRBV9 with TRBJ2-6; 11 nucleotides align to TRBD1. J gave up 0 bases and V 4 bases, and 9 bases lay outside the gene matches. CDR3 length equals 19 residues. Germline values: CDR1 SGDLS, CDR2 YYNGEE. The CDR3 is CASSPRTGGLLSGANVLTF. The CDR3 DNA reads TGTGCCAGCAGCCCCAGGACAGGGGGCCTCCTCTCTGGGGCCAACGTCCTGACTTTC.

The chain recombines TRBV7-9 with TRBJ2-1, with D maybe TRBD2 (6 bases). The CDR3 totals 15 residues. Trimming pared 5 bases from V and 8 bases from J, leaving 19 bases between. CDR1 is SEHNR and CDR2 is FQNEAQ in the germline V gene (reference sequence). The CDR3: CASSPDNAGKDEQFF. The DNA for the CDR3 is TGTGCCAGCAGCCCCGACAACGCGGGAAAGGATGAGCAGTTCTTC.

The chain is built from TRBV5-4 and TRBJ2-1; weak D call: TRBD2 (6 bases). Germline CDR1 SGHNT, CDR2 YYREEE (reference sequence). This CDR3 has 15 amino acids. Trimming removed 2 bases at V and 4 bases at J, with 13 bases between. CDR3 nucleotides: TGTGCCAGCAGCTTTAGACGGGAGAGATACAATGAGCAGTTCTTC. It codes for CASSFRRERYNEQFF.

The chain joins TRBV6-5 to TRBJ2-2; TRBD1 is a possible D gene (6 bases). V gave up 7 bases and J gave up 6 bases, with 15 bases separating them. This CDR3 has 14 amino acids. CDR1 and CDR2 (germline): MNHEY, SVGAGI. The DNA of the CDR3 is TGTGCCAGCATAGGGGGAATAAGTTCCGGGGAGCTGTTTTTT. Protein sequence: CASIGGISSGELFF.

This clone was counted a single time. The chain couples TRBV6-2 or TRBV6-3 to TRBJ1-1; no clear D. V was shortened by 6 bases and J by 1 base, with 12 bases between the two germline ends. CDR3 length: 14 amino acids. Germline V gene sequence: CDR1 MNHEY, CDR2 SVGEGT. CDR3 loop: CASSPLNPNTEAFF. CDR3 coding DNA: TGTGCCAGCAGCCCTCTTAACCCGAACACTGAAGCTTTCTTT.

This clone was seen a few times. V gene TRBV5-1 combines with J gene TRBJ1-2, with D possibly being TRBD1 (5 bases). Trimming cost V 7 bases and J 0 bases, with 16 bases left between them. This CDR3 has 15 amino acids. Germline V gene lookup returns CDR1 SGHRS and CDR2 YFSETQ. The CDR3 here is CASSTGALPNYGYTF. The CDR3 DNA follows: TGCGCCAGCTCAACAGGAGCCCTTCCTAACTATGGCTACACCTTC.

The DNA of the CDR3 is TGTGCCACCCTGACCGGACTAGCGGGAACCGGGGAGCTGTTTTTT. Translation gives CATLTGLAGTGELFF. The genes are TRBV19 and TRBJ2-2, with 12 bases fitting TRBD2. Germline V gene lookup returns CDR1 LNHDA and CDR2 SQIVND (reference sequence). The CDR3 is 15 amino acids. With V trimmed by 10 bases and J by 5 bases, 8 bases remained unmatched.

This chain connects TRBV5-8 to TRBJ2-7; D is perhaps TRBD1 or TRBD2 (5 bases each). The CDR3 is 14 residues long. Trimming shortened V by 4 bases and J by 3 bases, and 14 bases separated the two germline ends. The germline gives CDR1 SGHTS, CDR2 YDEGEE. In DNA form, the CDR3 reads TGTGCCAGCAGCACCCGGGACGGATACTACGAGCAGTACTTC. Its translation is CASSTRDGYYEQYF.

The chain uses TRBV7-9 and TRBJ2-2, with D unresolved. Trimming stripped 5 bases from V and 8 bases from J, with 15 bases between. The CDR3 is 14 residues long. Germline V gene lookup returns CDR1 SEHNR and CDR2 FQNEAQ (reference sequence). The CDR3, as DNA: TGTGCCAGCAGCCCGGTCACTCCCCTAGGGGAGCTGTTTTTT. It encodes CASSPVTPLGELFF.

Regarding this clone: An end of the junction differs from the germline gene, which may be a read error. J is TRBJ1-2 and V is TRBV19, with TRBD1 identical over 7 bases. Germline V gene lookup returns CDR1 LNHDA and CDR2 SQIVND (reference sequence). This CDR3 has 15 amino acids. CDR3 in amino acids: CASSLQAGTASGSYF. As DNA, the CDR3 is TGTGCCAGTAGTCTTCAAGCCGGGACAGCCTCAGGGAGCTACTTC.

In its sample, this clone was seen once. This rearrangement joins TRBV11-2 to TRBJ2-2; D call uncertain. From germline, CDR1 is SGHAT and CDR2 FQNNGV. This CDR3 is 15 amino acids long. V lost 7 bases and J 0 bases, leaving 12 bases between the germline ends. The CDR3 DNA sequence: TGTGCCAGCAACTATGGGTACGCGAACACCGGGGAGCTGTTTTTT. This sequence encodes CASNYGYANTGELFF.

The rearrangement uses TRBV7-9 and TRBJ2-7; possibly TRBD1 or TRBD2 for D (5 bases each). This CDR3 has 16 amino acids. Germline V gene sequence: CDR1 SEHNR, CDR2 FQNEAQ (reference sequence). V was cut by 5 bases and J by 3 bases, with 20 bases left in between. CDR3 region: CASSPRDLGRGYEQYF. The CDR3 DNA reads as TGTGCCAGCAGCCCCCGGGATCTTGGTAGGGGCTACGAGCAGTACTTC.

V usage is TRBV28 and J usage is TRBJ1-1; D remains ambiguous. V was cut by 1 base and J by 6 bases, with 15 bases left in between. The CDR3 contains 15 residues. Germline loops: CDR1 MDHEN, CDR2 SYDVKM. The CDR3 here is CASSLLDDEGSEAFF. The CDR3, as DNA: TGTGCCAGCAGTTTATTGGACGACGAAGGGTCTGAAGCTTTCTTT. Full variable domain (remainder filled in from reference TRBV28 and TRBJ1-1): DVKVTQSSRYLVKRTGEKVFLECVQDMDHENMFWYRQDPGLGLRLIYFSYDVKMKEKGDIPEGYSVSREKKERFSLILESASTNQTSMYLCASSLLDDEGSEAFFGQGTRLTVV.

V gene TRBV20-1 combines with J gene TRBJ2-1, with 8 positions matching TRBD2. The CDR3 has 15 residues. V was pared by 3 bases and J by 6 bases, with 10 bases of the junction left unmatched. Germline CDR1 and CDR2: DFQATT and SNEGSKA (reference sequence). CDR3 region: CSASTSARGANEQFF. The CDR3 nucleotides are TGCAGTGCTAGTACTAGCGCGCGGGGGGCCAATGAGCAGTTCTTC.

J is TRBJ2-3 and V is TRBV7-2; the match to TRBD2 covers 14 bases. Germline assignment: CDR1 SGHTA and CDR2 FQGNSA. This CDR3 contains 18 residues. V lost 5 bases and J lost 3; bases outside the gene matches: 10. As DNA, the CDR3 is TGTGCCAGCAGCCTCAGGGGGACTAGCGGGAGTAGGACAGATACGCAGTATTTT. It encodes CASSLRGTSGSRTDTQYF.

The CDR3 loop is CAISESSWGHTEAFF. As DNA, the CDR3 is TGTGCCATCAGTGAGTCTTCATGGGGGCACACTGAAGCTTTCTTT. The genes are TRBV10-3 and TRBJ1-1, with D tentatively TRBD1 (6 bases). The CDR3 contains 15 residues. Looked up from germline, CDR1 is ENHRY and CDR2 is SYGVKD. V was cut by 0 bases and J by 3 bases, with 11 bases left in between.